This T cell receptor (beta chain) was identified in a study of CD8 T cells in ankylosing spondylitis. General study results and limits: According to the report, clones linked to the disease were significantly enriched in matched synovial fluid samples taken from ankylosing spondylitis patients.

Quantitative 5'-RACE was performed with molecular barcodes, and it yielded the TCR beta libraries. TCRdb used MiXCR to reprocess the 5' RACE reads, holding one entry per CDR3 protein. This table holds around 230,000 distinct CDR3 sequences, approximately 8% found once. This clonotype was seen repeatedly, ten times or more. The antigen remains undetermined. Sequencing input: blood, either unsorted or a sorted T cell fraction (not recorded which). The receptor was isolated from a female donor with ankylosing spondylitis or in good health (not recorded which).

The CDR3 DNA sequence: TGTGCCAGCAGCCAAGAACCGAGGAACACTGAAGCTTTCTTT. Encoded protein: CASSQEPRNTEAFF. This chain links TRBV4-2 with TRBJ1-1; D is ambiguous. Germline-derived CDR1 and CDR2 are LGHNA and YNFKEQ. Between the trimmed V and J ends, which lost 0 bases and 1 base, there was a span of 6 bases. The CDR3 has 14 amino acids.